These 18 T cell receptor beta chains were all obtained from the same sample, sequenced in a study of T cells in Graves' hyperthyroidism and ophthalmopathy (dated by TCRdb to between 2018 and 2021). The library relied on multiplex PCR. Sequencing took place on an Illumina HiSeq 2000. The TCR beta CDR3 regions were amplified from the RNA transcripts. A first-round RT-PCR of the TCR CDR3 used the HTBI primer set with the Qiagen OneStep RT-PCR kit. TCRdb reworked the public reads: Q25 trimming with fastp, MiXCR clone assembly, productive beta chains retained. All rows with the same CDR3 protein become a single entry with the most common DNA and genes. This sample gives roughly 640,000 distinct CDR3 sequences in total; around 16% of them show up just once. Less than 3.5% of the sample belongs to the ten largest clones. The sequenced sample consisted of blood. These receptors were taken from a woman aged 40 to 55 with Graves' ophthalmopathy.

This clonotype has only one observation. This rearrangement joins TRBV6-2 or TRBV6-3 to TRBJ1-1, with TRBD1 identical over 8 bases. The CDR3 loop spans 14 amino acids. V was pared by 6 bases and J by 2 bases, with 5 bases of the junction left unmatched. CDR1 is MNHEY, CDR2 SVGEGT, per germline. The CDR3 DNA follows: TGTGCCAGCAGAGGACAGGGAACCAACACTGAAGCTTTCTTT. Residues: CASRGQGTNTEAFF.

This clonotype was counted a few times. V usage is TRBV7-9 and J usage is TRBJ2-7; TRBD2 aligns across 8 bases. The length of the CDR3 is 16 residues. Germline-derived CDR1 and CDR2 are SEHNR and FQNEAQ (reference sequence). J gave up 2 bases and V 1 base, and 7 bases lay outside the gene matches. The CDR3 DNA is TGTGCCAGCAGCTTAGACCTAGCGGGTCTCGCCTACGAGCAGTACTTC. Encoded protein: CASSLDLAGLAYEQYF.

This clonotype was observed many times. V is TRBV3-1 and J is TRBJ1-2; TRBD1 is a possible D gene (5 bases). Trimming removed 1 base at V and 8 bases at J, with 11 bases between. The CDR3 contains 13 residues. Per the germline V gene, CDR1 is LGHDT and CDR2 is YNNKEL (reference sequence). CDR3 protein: CASSQVLGGGYTF. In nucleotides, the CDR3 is TGTGCCAGCAGCCAAGTTCTGGGGGGAGGCTACACCTTC.

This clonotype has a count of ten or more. The CDR3 bases are TGTGCCAGCAGTCCTTTCTTGGGGGTCTCTGGGGCCAACGTCCTGACTTTC. It encodes CASSPFLGVSGANVLTF. This chain joins TRBV12-3 or TRBV12-4 and TRBJ2-6, with D possibly being TRBD1 or TRBD2 (5 bases each). V was pared by 5 bases and J by 0 bases, with 14 bases between. This CDR3 contains 17 residues.

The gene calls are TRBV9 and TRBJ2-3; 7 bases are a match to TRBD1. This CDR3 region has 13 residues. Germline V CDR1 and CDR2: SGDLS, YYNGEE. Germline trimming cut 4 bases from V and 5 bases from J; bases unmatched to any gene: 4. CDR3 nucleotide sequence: TGTGCCAGCAGCACCTCAGGGGGAGATACGCAGTATTTT. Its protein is CASSTSGGDTQYF.

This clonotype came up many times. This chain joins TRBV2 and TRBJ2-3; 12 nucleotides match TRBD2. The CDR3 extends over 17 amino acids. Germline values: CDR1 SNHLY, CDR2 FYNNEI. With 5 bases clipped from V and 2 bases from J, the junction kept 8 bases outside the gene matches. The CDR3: CASSNSGTSGYTDTQYF. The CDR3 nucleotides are TGTGCCAGCAGTAACTCCGGGACTAGCGGGTACACAGATACGCAGTATTTT.

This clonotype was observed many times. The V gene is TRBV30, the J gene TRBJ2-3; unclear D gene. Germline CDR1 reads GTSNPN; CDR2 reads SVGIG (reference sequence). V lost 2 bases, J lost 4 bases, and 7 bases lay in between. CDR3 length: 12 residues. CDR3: CAWSISADTQYF. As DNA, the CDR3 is TGTGCCTGGAGTATATCGGCAGATACGCAGTATTTT.

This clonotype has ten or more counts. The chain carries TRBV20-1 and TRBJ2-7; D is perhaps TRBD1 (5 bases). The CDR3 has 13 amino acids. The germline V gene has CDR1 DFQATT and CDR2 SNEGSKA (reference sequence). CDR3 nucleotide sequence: TGCAGAGCCAGACGGACACGCACCTACGAGCAGTACTTC. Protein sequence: CRARRTRTYEQYF.

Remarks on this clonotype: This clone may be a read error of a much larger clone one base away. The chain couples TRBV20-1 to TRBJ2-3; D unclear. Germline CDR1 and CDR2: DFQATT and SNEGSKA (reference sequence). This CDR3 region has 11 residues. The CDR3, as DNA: TGCAGCTTCGAACCCACAGATACGCAGTATTTT. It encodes CSFEPTDTQYF.

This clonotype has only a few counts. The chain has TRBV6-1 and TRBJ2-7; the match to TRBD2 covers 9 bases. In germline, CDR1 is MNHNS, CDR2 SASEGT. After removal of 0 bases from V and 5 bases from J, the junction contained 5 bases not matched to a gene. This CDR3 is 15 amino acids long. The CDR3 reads CASSEAASGIDEQYF. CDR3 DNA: TGTGCCAGCAGTGAAGCAGCTAGCGGGATCGACGAGCAGTACTTC.

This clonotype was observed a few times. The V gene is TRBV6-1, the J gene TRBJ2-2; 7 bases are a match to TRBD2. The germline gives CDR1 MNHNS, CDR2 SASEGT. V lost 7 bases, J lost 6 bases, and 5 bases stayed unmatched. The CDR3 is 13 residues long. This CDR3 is CASMGGPAGELFF. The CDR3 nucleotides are TGTGCCAGCATGGGAGGGCCGGCCGGGGAGCTGTTTTTT.

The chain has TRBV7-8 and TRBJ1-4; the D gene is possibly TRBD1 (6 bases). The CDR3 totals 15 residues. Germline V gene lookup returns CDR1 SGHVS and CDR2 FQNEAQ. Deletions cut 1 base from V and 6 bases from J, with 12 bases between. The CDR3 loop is CASSLGGRGYEKLFF. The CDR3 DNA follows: TGTGCCAGCAGCTTAGGGGGCAGGGGATATGAAAAACTGTTTTTT.

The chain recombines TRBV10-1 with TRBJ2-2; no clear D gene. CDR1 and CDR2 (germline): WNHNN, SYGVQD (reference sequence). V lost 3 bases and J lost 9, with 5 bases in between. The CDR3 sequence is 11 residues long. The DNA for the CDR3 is TGCGCCAGCAGTGAAGGCAGGGAGCTGTTTTTT. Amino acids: CASSEGRELFF.

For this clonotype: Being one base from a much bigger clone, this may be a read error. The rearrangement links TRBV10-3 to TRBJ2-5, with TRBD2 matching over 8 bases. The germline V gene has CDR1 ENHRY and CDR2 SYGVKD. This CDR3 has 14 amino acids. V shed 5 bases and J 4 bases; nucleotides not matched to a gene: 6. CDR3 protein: CAISPAGVGETQYF. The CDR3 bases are TGTGCCATCAGTCCAGCGGGAGTCGGAGAGACCCAGTACTTC.

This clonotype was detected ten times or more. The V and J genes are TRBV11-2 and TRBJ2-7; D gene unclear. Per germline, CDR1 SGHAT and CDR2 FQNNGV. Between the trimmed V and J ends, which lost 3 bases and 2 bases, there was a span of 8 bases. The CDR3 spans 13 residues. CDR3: CASSFADAYEQYF. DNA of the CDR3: TGTGCCAGCAGCTTCGCAGACGCCTACGAGCAGTACTTC.

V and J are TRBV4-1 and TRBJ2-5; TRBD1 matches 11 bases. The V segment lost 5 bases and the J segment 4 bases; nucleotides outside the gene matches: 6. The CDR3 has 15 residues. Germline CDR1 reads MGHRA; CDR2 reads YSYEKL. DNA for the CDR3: TGCGCCAGCAGCTGGACCGGACAGGGGGCAGAGACCCAGTACTTC. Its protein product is CASSWTGQGAETQYF.

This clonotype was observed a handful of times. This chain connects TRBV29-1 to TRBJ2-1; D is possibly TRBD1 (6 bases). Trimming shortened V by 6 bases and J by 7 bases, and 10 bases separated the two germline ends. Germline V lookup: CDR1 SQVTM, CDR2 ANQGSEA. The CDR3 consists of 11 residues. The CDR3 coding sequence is TGCAGCGTGGGACACTTGAATGAGCAGTTCTTC. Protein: CSVGHLNEQFF.

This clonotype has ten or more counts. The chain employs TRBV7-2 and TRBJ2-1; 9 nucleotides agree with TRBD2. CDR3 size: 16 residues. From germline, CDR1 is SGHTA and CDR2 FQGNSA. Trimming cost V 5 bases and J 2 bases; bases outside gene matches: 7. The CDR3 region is CASSPHLAGAYNEQFF. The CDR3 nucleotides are TGTGCCAGCAGCCCGCATTTAGCGGGGGCCTACAATGAGCAGTTCTTC.